The 19 T cell receptor beta chains reported below all come from one sample, sequenced in a study of Tregs in tolerant kidney transplant recipients. TCRdb's copy holds only in-frame clones and misses some; the assay was immunoSEQ multiplex PCR. The sample includes about 30,000 clones. The source material was CD8+ T cells from blood, sampled before the transplant. Source of these receptors: a human donor who received a combined kidney and bone marrow transplant.

Comment on this clone: Sequencing ends 3 residues short of the CDR3 end; the germline J gene provides the rest. The chain is built from TRBV10-3 and TRBJ1-1; maybe TRBD1 (5 bases). Germline V lookup: CDR1 ENHRY, CDR2 SYGVKD. V gave up 4 bases and J gave up 1 base, with 10 bases separating them. The CDR3 extends over 14 amino acids. The CDR3: CAISGMGQNTEAFF. CDR3 DNA (partial): TGTGCCATCAGTGGTATGGGGCAGAACACTGAA.

Details on this clone: The CDR3 end lies 3 residues beyond the end of the read and is filled in from the germline J gene. The chain employs TRBV5-1 and TRBJ1-1, with TRBD1 as a possible D gene (5 bases). The V gene lost 6 bases and the J gene lost 1 base, with 13 bases spanning the gap. The V gene's germline CDR1 is SGHRS and CDR2 YFSETQ. The CDR3 is made up of 14 amino acids. The CDR3 region is CASKETGGNTEAFF. The covered CDR3 bases are TGCGCCAGCAAGGAAACAGGTGGGAACACTGAA.

Notes on this clone: The read terminates 3 residues ahead of where the CDR3 ends, so the germline J gene completes it. The chain couples TRBV20-1 to TRBJ2-1, with TRBD2 identical over 10 bases. The V and J ends lost 6 bases and 3 bases, in that order; junction bases with no gene match: 8. Per germline, CDR1 DFQATT and CDR2 SNEGSKA (reference sequence). The CDR3 contains 15 residues. The CDR3 DNA, read in part, is TGCAGTGCCCTAATCACTAGCGGGGTCTACAATGAG. It yields the protein CSALITSGVYNE. The whole CDR3 is CSALITSGVYNEQFF.

Of note for this clone: From the germline J gene comes the end of the CDR3, since the read stops 3 residues before it. This chain connects TRBV19 to TRBJ2-1; D unresolved. The CDR3 runs 13 residues. Germline loops: CDR1 LNHDA, CDR2 SQIVND (reference sequence). V was cut by 5 bases and J by 6 bases, with 11 bases left in between. The covered CDR3 bases are TGTGCCAGTAGTCCCGGCCCGGGCAATGAG. This codes for CASSPGPGNE. The full-length CDR3 reads as CASSPGPGNEQFF.

Note on this clone: The DNA ends 3 residues before the CDR3 does, and the rest of the CDR3 is filled in from the germline J gene. The chain uses TRBV7-8 and TRBJ2-7; weak D call: TRBD1 (5 bases). In germline, CDR1 is SGHVS, CDR2 FQNEAQ. V shed 5 bases and J shed 1 base, with 12 bases lying between them. The CDR3 spans 14 residues. CDR3 loop: CASSARTPSYEQYF. The DNA read from the CDR3 is TGTGCCAGCAGCGCGAGGACACCGTCCTACGAG. Looking up the rest from reference TRBV7-8 and TRBJ2-7 gives the full variable domain: GAGVSQSPRYKVAKRGQDVALRCDPISGHVSLFWYQQALGQGPEFLTYFQNEAQLDKSGLPSDRFFAERPEGSVSTLKIQRTQQEDSAVYLCASSARTPSYEQYFGPGTRLTVT.

On this clone itself: The CDR3 extends 3 residues past the end of the read, so its final part is completed from the germline J gene. The chain uses TRBV11-3 and TRBJ2-3, with a tentative D call TRBD2 (6 bases). CDR3 size: 14 residues. Deletions cut 2 bases from V and 1 base from J, with 7 bases between. Germline V lookup: CDR1 SGHNT, CDR2 YENEEA. The CDR3 here is CASSLSGGTDTQYF. The sequenced part of the CDR3 DNA is TGTGCCAGCAGCTTATCGGGGGGCACAGATACG.

The DNA read from the CDR3 is TGCGCCAGCAGCCACATAGGGGATTGGGGG. Translation gives CASSHIGDWG. The CDR3 reads in full as CASSHIGDWGLFF. This sequence joins TRBV4-1 and TRBJ2-2; TRBD1 is a possible D gene (5 bases). Coverage ceases 3 residues before the CDR3 finishes, and the germline J gene fills in the end. CDR3 length: 13 residues. In germline, CDR1 is MGHRA, CDR2 YSYEKL.

Concerning this clone itself: The observed sequence ends 3 residues before the CDR3 terminus, with the missing tail filled in from the germline J gene. The J gene is TRBJ2-3, the V gene TRBV19, with 10 bases lining up with TRBD2. There are 15 residues in the CDR3. CDR1 and CDR2 from the germline V gene are LNHDA and SQIVND (reference sequence). V dropped 1 base and J dropped 5; count of bases not matched to a gene: 3. CDR3 DNA, as far as it was read: TGTGCCAGTAGTATAGGGACTAGCGGAGAAGATACG. It codes for CASSIGTSGEDT. The entire CDR3 reads CASSIGTSGEDTQYF.

CDR3 protein: CASSGGLGGSGELFF. The part of the CDR3 DNA that was read is TGTGCCAGCAGTGGGGGACTAGGGGGTTCCGGGGAG. The chain employs TRBV6-1 and TRBJ2-2; 8 bases map to TRBD2. The read is 3 residues too short to cover the CDR3 end, so that end is filled in from the germline J gene. The germline V gene has CDR1 MNHNS and CDR2 SASEGT. J lost 6 bases, V lost 4 bases, and 7 bases had no gene match. The CDR3 loop spans 15 amino acids.

Remarks on this clone: The read terminates 3 residues before the CDR3 end, so the remaining end is supplied by the germline J gene. The chain combines TRBV6-2 or TRBV6-3 with TRBJ1-5; TRBD1 aligns across 8 bases. In germline, CDR1 is MNHEY, CDR2 SVGEGT. This CDR3 has 15 residues. Germline trimming cut 8 bases from V and 0 bases from J; bases unmatched to any gene: 6. The DNA read from the CDR3 is TGTGCCAGCGGACGGACAGGGTATAGCAATCAGCCC. Amino acid sequence: CASGRTGYSNQP. The entire CDR3 protein is CASGRTGYSNQPQHF.

CDR3 protein: CASSFQTSTDTQYF. CDR3 bases read: TGTGCCAGCAGTTTCCAGACTAGCACAGATACG. V and J are TRBV28 and TRBJ2-3; D is uncertain. The sequence runs out 3 residues before the end of the CDR3; the remainder is reconstructed from the germline J gene. V shed 3 bases and J shed 0 bases, with 7 bases lying between them. In germline, CDR1 is MDHEN, CDR2 SYDVKM. The length of the CDR3 is 14 residues.

As concerns this clone: The DNA ends 3 residues before the CDR3 does, and the rest of the CDR3 is filled in from the germline J gene. J is TRBJ2-1 and V is TRBV7-6; 16 nucleotides line up with TRBD2. The germline V gene has CDR1 SGHVS and CDR2 FNYEAQ. The junction had 6 bases not matched to a gene; V was cut back by 6 bases and J by 1 base. The CDR3 spans 18 residues. The CDR3 bases that were read are TGTGCCAGCAGTCCGGGACTAGCGGGAGGGCTGTCCTACAATGAG. Translated: CASSPGLAGGLSYNE. The whole CDR3 reads CASSPGLAGGLSYNEQFF.

Remarks on this clone: The read ends 3 residues shy of where the CDR3 ends; the end is completed using the germline J gene. This chain uses TRBV4-1 with TRBJ2-3; D may be TRBD1 (6 bases). The germline V gene has CDR1 MGHRA and CDR2 YSYEKL. Deletions cut 0 bases from V and 6 bases from J, with 10 bases between. The CDR3 contains 14 residues. CDR3 residues: CASSQEQGMDTQYF. CDR3 DNA, as far as it was read: TGCGCCAGCAGCCAAGAACAGGGCATGGATACG.

CDR3: CASSFLGLAGAYEQYF. CDR3 DNA (partial): TGTGCCAGCAGCTTCCTGGGACTAGCGGGAGCCTACGAG. The V gene is TRBV7-8, the J gene TRBJ2-7, with TRBD2 matching 14 bases. Read coverage stops 3 residues before the CDR3 terminus; the germline J gene supplies the remainder. The V gene's germline CDR1 is SGHVS and CDR2 FQNEAQ. This CDR3 is built from 16 residues. Trimming took 3 bases from V and 2 from J; bases not matched to a gene: 3.

To note about this clone: Coverage ceases 3 residues before the CDR3 finishes, and the germline J gene fills in the end. The chain uses TRBV28 and TRBJ2-5, with TRBD1 matching over 7 bases. Germline V gene sequence: CDR1 MDHEN, CDR2 SYDVKM. The CDR3 sequence is 16 residues long. J lost 4 bases, V lost 5 bases, and 13 bases had no gene match. This CDR3 is CASSPRDSDGRETQYF. CDR3 DNA, as far as it was read: TGTGCCAGCAGTCCTCGGGACAGCGACGGACGAGAGACC.

As regards this clone: The read halts 3 residues ahead of the CDR3 end, with the missing end drawn from the germline J gene. This chain connects TRBV7-8 to TRBJ2-5; 12 positions agree with TRBD2. Germline CDR1 reads SGHVS; CDR2 reads FQNEAQ. The CDR3 length is 16 residues. V was clipped by 5 bases and J by 0 bases; unmatched bases: 4. Incomplete CDR3 DNA: TGTGCCAGCAGCACAGGACTAGCGGGGAACCAAGAGACC. Protein product: CASSTGLAGNQET. The entire CDR3 protein is CASSTGLAGNQETQYF.

A note on this clone: The CDR3 end is not reached by the read, which stops 3 residues before it; the germline J gene fills it in. The V gene is TRBV7-3, the J gene TRBJ2-7; 10 bases match TRBD2. This CDR3 is built from 15 residues. Per the germline V gene, CDR1 is SGHTA and CDR2 is FQGTGA. V shed 5 bases, J shed 4 bases, and the junction held 8 bases outside the gene matches. The CDR3: CASSPIASGRYEQYF. The sequenced part of the CDR3 DNA is TGTGCCAGCAGCCCAATAGCTAGCGGGAGATACGAG.

Turning to this clone: The read stops 3 residues short of the end of the CDR3; the missing end is completed from the germline J gene. The gene calls are TRBV2 and TRBJ2-3; D perhaps matches TRBD2 (6 bases). V lost 9 bases and J 0 bases, leaving 16 bases between the germline ends. CDR1 and CDR2 from the germline V gene are SNHLY and FYNNEI. The CDR3 covers 15 residues. Here the CDR3 reads CASTRQRASTDTQYF. CDR3 DNA (partial): TGTGCCAGTACGAGGCAGCGGGCGAGCACAGATACG.

To note about this clone: The read terminates 3 residues before the CDR3 end, so the remaining end is supplied by the germline J gene. The V call is TRBV7-9, the J call TRBJ1-1; no firm D call. V shed 2 bases and J shed 5 bases, with 15 bases lying between them. The CDR3 has 15 amino acids. Germline V lookup: CDR1 SEHNR, CDR2 FQNEAQ (reference sequence). The CDR3 protein is CASSLLARGATEAFF. The CDR3 DNA, read in part, is TGTGCCAGCAGCTTATTGGCCCGGGGAGCGACTGAA.